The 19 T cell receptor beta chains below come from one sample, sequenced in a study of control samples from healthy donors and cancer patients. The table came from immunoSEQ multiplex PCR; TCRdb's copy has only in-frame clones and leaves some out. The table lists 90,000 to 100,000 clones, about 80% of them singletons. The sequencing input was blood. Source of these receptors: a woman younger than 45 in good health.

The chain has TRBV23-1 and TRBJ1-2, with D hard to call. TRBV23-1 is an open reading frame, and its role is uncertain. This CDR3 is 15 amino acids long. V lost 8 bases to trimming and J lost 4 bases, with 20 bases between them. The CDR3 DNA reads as TGCGCCAGCGGGGAAATACAGATCAACCGCTATGGCTACACCTTC. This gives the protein CASGEIQINRYGYTF.

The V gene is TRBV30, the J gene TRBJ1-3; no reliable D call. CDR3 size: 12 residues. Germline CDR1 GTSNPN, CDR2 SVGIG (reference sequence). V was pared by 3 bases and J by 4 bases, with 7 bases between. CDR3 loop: CAWSKDGNTIYF. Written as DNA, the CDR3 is TGTGCCTGGAGCAAAGACGGAAACACCATATATTTT.

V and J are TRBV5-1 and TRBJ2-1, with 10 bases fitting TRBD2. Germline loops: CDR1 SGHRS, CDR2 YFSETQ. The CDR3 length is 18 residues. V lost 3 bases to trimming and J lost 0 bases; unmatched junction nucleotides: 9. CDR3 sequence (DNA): TGCGCCAGCAGCTCCCGCCTAGCGGGGGAGCACTCCTACAATGAGCAGTTCTTC. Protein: CASSSRLAGEHSYNEQFF.

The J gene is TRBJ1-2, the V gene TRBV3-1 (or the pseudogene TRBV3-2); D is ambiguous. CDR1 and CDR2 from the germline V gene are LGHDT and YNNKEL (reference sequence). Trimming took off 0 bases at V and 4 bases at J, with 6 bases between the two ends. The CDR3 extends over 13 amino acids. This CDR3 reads CASSQETVYGYTF. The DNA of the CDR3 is TGTGCCAGCAGCCAAGAAACAGTCTATGGCTACACCTTC.

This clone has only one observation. CDR3 region: CASSQDPRTGPTEAFF. DNA of the CDR3: TGCGCCAGCAGCCAAGATCCTCGGACAGGGCCCACTGAAGCTTTCTTT. V is TRBV4-1 and J is TRBJ1-1; TRBD1 matches at 8 bases. V shed 0 bases and J 4 bases; nucleotides not matched to a gene: 7. The germline CDR1 and CDR2 sequences are MGHRA and YSYEKL. The CDR3 consists of 16 residues.

CDR3 protein: CATSDPSGTGSYNEQFF. In nucleotides, the CDR3 is TGTGCCACCAGTGACCCTAGCGGGACAGGCTCCTACAATGAGCAGTTCTTC. The V and J genes are TRBV24-1 and TRBJ2-1; the D gene is possibly TRBD2 (9 bases). V was shortened by 4 bases and J by 0 bases, with 15 bases between the two germline ends. Germline-derived CDR1 and CDR2 are KGHDR and SFDVKD. The CDR3 is 17 residues long.

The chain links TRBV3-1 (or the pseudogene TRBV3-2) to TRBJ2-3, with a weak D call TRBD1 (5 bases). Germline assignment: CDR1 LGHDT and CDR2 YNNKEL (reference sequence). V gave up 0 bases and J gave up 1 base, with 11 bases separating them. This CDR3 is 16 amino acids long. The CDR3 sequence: CASSQELGRGTDTQYF. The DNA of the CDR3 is TGTGCCAGCAGCCAAGAACTTGGCAGGGGCACAGATACGCAGTATTTT.

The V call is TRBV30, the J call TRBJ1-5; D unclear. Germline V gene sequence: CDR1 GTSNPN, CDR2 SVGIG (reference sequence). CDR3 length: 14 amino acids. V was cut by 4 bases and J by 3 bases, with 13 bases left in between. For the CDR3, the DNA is TGTGCCTGGAACATGGGGAACCCCAATCAGCCCCAGCATTTT. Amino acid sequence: CAWNMGNPNQPQHF.

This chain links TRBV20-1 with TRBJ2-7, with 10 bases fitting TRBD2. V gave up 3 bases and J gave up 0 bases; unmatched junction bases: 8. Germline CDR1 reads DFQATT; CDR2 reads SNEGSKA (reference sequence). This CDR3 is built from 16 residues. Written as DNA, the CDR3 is TGCAGTGCTAGTATGGCGAGCGGGGGGGCCTCCTACGAGCAGTACTTC. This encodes CSASMASGGASYEQYF.

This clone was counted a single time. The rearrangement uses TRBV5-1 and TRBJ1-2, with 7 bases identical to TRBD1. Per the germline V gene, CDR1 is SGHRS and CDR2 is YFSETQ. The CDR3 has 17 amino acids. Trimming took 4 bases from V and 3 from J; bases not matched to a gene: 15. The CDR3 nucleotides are TGCGCCAGCAGCCCTTCGGGGCAGGGGGTGAGTCACTATGGCTACACCTTC. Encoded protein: CASSPSGQGVSHYGYTF.

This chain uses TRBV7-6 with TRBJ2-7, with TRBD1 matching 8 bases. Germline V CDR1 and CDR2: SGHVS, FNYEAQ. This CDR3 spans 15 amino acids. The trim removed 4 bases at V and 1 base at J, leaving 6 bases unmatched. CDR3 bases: TGTGCCAGCAGCTCGAGGACAGGGACATCCTACGAGCAGTACTTC. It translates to CASSSRTGTSYEQYF.

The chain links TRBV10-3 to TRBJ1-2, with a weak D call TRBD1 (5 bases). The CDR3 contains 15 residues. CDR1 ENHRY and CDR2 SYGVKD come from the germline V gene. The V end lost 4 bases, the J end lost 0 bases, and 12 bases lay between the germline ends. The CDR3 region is CAISGGVATNYGYTF. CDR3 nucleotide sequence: TGTGCCATCAGTGGGGGGGTGGCTACTAACTATGGCTACACCTTC.

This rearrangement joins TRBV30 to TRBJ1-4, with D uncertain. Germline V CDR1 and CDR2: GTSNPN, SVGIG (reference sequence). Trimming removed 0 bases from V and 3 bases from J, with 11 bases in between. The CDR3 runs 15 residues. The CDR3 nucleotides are TGTGCCTGGAGTGTACGACGAGGCCCTAATGAAAAACTGTTTTTT. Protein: CAWSVRRGPNEKLFF. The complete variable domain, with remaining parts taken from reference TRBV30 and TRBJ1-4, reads SQTIHQWPATLVQPVGSPLSLECTVEGTSNPNLYWYRQAAGRGLQLLFYSVGIGQISSEVPQNLSASRPQDRQFILSSKKLLLSDSGFYLCAWSVRRGPNEKLFFGSGTQLSVL.

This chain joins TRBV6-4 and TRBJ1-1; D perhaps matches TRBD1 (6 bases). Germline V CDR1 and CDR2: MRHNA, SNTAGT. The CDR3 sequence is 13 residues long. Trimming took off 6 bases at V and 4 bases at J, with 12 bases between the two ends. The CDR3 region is CASSNTGSTEAFF. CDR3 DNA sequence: TGTGCCAGCAGCAACACAGGGAGCACTGAAGCTTTCTTT.

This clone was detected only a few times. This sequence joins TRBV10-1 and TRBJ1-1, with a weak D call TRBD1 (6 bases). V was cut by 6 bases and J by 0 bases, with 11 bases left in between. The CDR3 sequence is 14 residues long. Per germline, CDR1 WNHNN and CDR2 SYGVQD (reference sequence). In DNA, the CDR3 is TGCGCCAGCAGCTCAGGGGCCATGAACACTGAAGCTTTCTTT. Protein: CASSSGAMNTEAFF.

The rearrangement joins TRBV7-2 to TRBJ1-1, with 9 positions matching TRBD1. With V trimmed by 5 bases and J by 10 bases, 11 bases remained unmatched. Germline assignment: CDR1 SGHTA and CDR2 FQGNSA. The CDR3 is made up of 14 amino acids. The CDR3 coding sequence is TGTGCCAGCAGCCTCCTCGGGACAGGGTATAGAGCTTTCTTT. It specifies CASSLLGTGYRAFF.

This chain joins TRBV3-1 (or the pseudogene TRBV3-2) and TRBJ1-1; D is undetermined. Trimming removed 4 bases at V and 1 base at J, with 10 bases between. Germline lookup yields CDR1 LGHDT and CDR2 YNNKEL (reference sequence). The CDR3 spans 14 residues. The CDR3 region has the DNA TGTGCCAGCAGCCCTCAGACAAGGAACACTGAAGCTTTCTTT. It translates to CASSPQTRNTEAFF.

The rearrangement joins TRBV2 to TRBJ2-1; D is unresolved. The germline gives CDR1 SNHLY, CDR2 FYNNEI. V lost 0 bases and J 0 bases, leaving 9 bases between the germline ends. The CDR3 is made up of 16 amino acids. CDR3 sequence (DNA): TGTGCCAGCAGTGAAGCGGTCACACTCTCCTACAATGAGCAGTTCTTC. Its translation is CASSEAVTLSYNEQFF.

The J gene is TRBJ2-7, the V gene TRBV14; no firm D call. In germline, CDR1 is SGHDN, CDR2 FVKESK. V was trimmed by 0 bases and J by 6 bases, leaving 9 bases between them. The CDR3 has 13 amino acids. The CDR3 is CASSQDWAAEQYF. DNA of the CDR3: TGTGCCAGCAGCCAAGATTGGGCAGCCGAGCAGTACTTC.